This T cell receptor beta chain comes out of a study of neurological immune-mediated disorders (dated by TCRdb to between 2019 and 2020). With regard to the full study: Peripheral blood TCR-beta repertoires from patients with HTLV-I-associated myelopathy (HAM/TSP), patients with multiple sclerosis, and healthy controls were compared in the study using UMI-based sequencing. The cohort included 60 to 75 subjects: some 15 with HAM/TSP, around 34 with multiple sclerosis, and 20 or so healthy controls. Alongside PBMC samples, the set of some 97 TCR-beta libraries contained longitudinal samples, technical triplicates, and paired CD4+ and CD8+ T-cell subsets that had been sorted.

This clonotype was observed at least ten times. Its recognized antigen is unknown. No much larger clone exists at a distance of one base, and base qualities are not known. Study-wide findings and limitations: TCR clonal expansion was greatest in HAM/TSP patients and smallest in MS patients, who ranked below even healthy controls. No identical CDR3 amino acid sequences were shared among expanded clones across subjects, suggesting private TCR-beta repertoires in all groups.

The CDR3 sequence holds 15 residues, the cysteine and phenylalanine included. Only the CDR3 region is kept as DNA, spanning 45 bases read in frame from base 1. Sequences SNHLY (CDR1) and FYNNEI (CDR2) are obtained from the germline V gene. Compared with germline, V lacks 6 bases and J lacks 6 bases; bases without a gene match: 6. cDNA was synthesized by template-switch 5'RACE using a primer with a 10-nucleotide random unique molecular identifier that tagged each TCR transcript. Every sequencing run yielded over 190 million TCR-beta sequences covering 15-18 subjects. The RNeasy kit was used to extract total RNA. TCR-beta VDJ regions were amplified with primers for the TCR constant region and the 5'RACE anchor, using the KAPA Real-time Library Amplification kit. A first PCR added sample indexes and Illumina adaptors, after which a second PCR increased the library yield. After purification with Ampure beads, the TCR product of roughly 650 bp was size-selected on a 2% E-gel SizeSelection system. Before pooling, library quality was checked on a Bioanalyzer, concentration was measured with Qubit, and libraries were quantified with the Kapa Library Quantification kit. An Illumina HiSeq 2500 sequenced the libraries paired-end 2 x 150 bp. To increase sequence diversity, about 23-30% phiX was spiked into each library pool. In the paper's pipeline: Quality-filtered reads were processed with the UMI-based MiGEC pipeline, which removed over 75% of raw TCR sequences during error correction. VDJ genes were aligned to IMGT germline references, and clonotypes were defined by unique CDR3 amino acid sequence plus V-J genes. Clonal expansion, Shannon diversity and CDR3 relatedness were evaluated with VDJtools (CalcPairwiseDistances, ClusterSamples), while phylogenetic trees were built in CLCbio workbench. Clones with at least 8 unique UMIs were defined as expanded, with this threshold being based on coefficient-of-variation modelling across technical triplicates. TCRdb's own reprocessing of the public reads used fastp at Q25 and MiXCR and kept productive beta chains. Merged by CDR3 protein, the rows form single entries marked with the most common genes and DNA. TCRdb's processing, not the authors', yielded these V and J calls. Here the sample has more than 70,000 distinct CDR3 sequences; 10% to 13% occur a single time. Of the sample, about 2% is held by the ten largest clones.

Healthy controls were blood bank volunteers in Maryland, USA. Libraries from unsorted PBMCs were made from 2 million PBMCs kept in RNAlater at -80 degrees C until RNA extraction. Peripheral blood was subjected to Ficoll-Hypaque density gradient centrifugation to isolate PBMCs, which were then cryopreserved in liquid nitrogen. Sequencing was carried out using PBMCs. The receptor comes from a man in his forties or fifties in good health. This sequence uses TRBV2 and TRBJ2-2, with 11 bases aligning to TRBD1. The DNA is as follows: TGTGCCAGCAGGCCCGGGACAGGGGGAGCCGGGGAGCTGTTTTTT. This codes for CASRPGTGGAGELFF.